Following are 27 T cell receptor beta chains from one sample sequenced in a study of beta chain features in type 1 diabetes. Findings and caveats of the study: TCRB CDR3 length was moderately but significantly reduced in all four CD4+ subsets of Type 1 diabetes patients.

TCRB transcripts that were expressed got sequenced, as all of the isolated RNA had been reverse transcribed. Only in-frame clones appear in the TCRdb table, and some are missing; sequencing was by immunoSEQ multiplex PCR. The table has hundreds of thousands of clones, roughly 13% seen once. Their antigens are not known. Specimen: naive CD4+ T cells from blood. The origin of the receptors is a man aged 18 to 30 with type 1 diabetes.

This clone has just a few counts. The chain couples TRBV7-3 to TRBJ1-6, with D hard to call. The CDR3 covers 13 residues. The germline gives CDR1 SGHTA, CDR2 FQGTGA. The germline V and J ends were trimmed by 6 bases and 8 bases, with 11 bases remaining between them. DNA for the CDR3: TGTGCCAGCAGTTACACCACGGATTCACCCCTCCACTTT. Protein product: CASSYTTDSPLHF.

The sample holds a few counts of this clone. The chain combines TRBV30 with TRBJ1-6; no definite D call. This CDR3 comprises 11 residues. The V gene lost 5 bases and the J gene lost 7 bases, with 6 bases spanning the gap. Germline-derived CDR1 and CDR2 are GTSNPN and SVGIG (reference sequence). CDR3 coding DNA: TGTGCCTGGGGACGGAATTCACCCCTCCACTTT. Translation: CAWGRNSPLHF.

V gene TRBV5-1 combines with J gene TRBJ1-1, with a possible D match to TRBD1 (5 bases). Germline CDR1 SGHRS, CDR2 YFSETQ. Between the trimmed V and J ends, which lost 1 base and 10 bases, there was a span of 14 bases. This CDR3 comprises 13 residues. CDR3 bases: TGCGCCAGCAGCTTGTCTCCTGGAAGGGGAGCTTTCTTT. The encoded protein is CASSLSPGRGAFF.

This clone was observed a few times. The chain has TRBV6-6 and TRBJ1-6, with 10 bases matching TRBD1. The junction had 3 bases not matched to a gene; V was cut back by 5 bases and J by 8 bases. Germline CDR1 MNHNY, CDR2 SVGAGI (reference sequence). This CDR3 region has 14 residues. CDR3: CASSGQGVYSPLHF. The CDR3 DNA is TGTGCCAGCAGTGGACAGGGGGTGTATTCACCCCTCCACTTT.

This clone was observed a handful of times. The V call is TRBV9, the J call TRBJ2-3; no firm D call. The V gene's germline CDR1 is SGDLS and CDR2 YYNGEE. The CDR3 is 13 amino acids. V gave up 3 bases and J gave up 4 bases, with 9 bases separating them. The CDR3 DNA reads as TGTGCCAGCAGCGCCCCCGGCCCAGATACGCAGTATTTT. Encoded protein: CASSAPGPDTQYF.

The genes are TRBV6-1 and TRBJ1-1, with 9 bases matching TRBD1. Looked up from germline, CDR1 is MNHNS and CDR2 is SASEGT. CDR3 size: 14 residues. With 6 bases clipped from V and 2 bases from J, the junction kept 4 bases outside the gene matches. The CDR3 spells CASRTTGGNTEAFF. CDR3 DNA: TGTGCCAGCAGGACGACAGGGGGTAACACTGAAGCTTTCTTT.

The chain employs TRBV6-5 and TRBJ2-2, with 7 bases lining up with TRBD1. The CDR3 is 15 residues long. Germline V lookup: CDR1 MNHEY, CDR2 SVGAGI. The ends lost 4 bases at V and 7 bases at J; junction bases unmatched: 9. The CDR3 nucleotides are TGTGCCAGCAGTTCCCTCCCCAGGGACAGCGGGGAGCTGTTTTTT. It encodes CASSSLPRDSGELFF.

The chain employs TRBV28 and TRBJ2-3; weak D call: TRBD1 (6 bases). This CDR3 is built from 13 residues. The V gene's germline CDR1 is MDHEN and CDR2 SYDVKM. V lost 7 bases, J lost 3 bases, and 11 bases lay in between. The CDR3 bases are TGTGCCAGCAACAGGGTTGGGACAGATACGCAGTATTTT. As protein: CASNRVGTDTQYF.

This clone was counted between two and nine times. The chain has TRBV23-1 and TRBJ1-6, with 9 bases identical to TRBD1. TRBV23-1 is annotated as an ORF whose role is uncertain. The CDR3 runs to 17 residues. V lost 6 bases to trimming and J lost 7 bases; unmatched junction nucleotides: 13. CDR3 sequence reads: CASRDTLGGQGNSPLHF. In DNA form, the CDR3 reads TGCGCCAGCAGAGACACCCTCGGGGGACAGGGCAATTCACCCCTCCACTTT.

The genes are TRBV6-6 and TRBJ2-3; D gene uncertain. Deletions cut 4 bases from V and 1 base from J, with 3 bases between. The CDR3 length is 12 residues. CDR1 and CDR2 from the germline V gene are MNHNY and SVGAGI (reference sequence). CDR3 loop: CASSWGTDTQYF. In nucleotides, the CDR3 is TGTGCCAGCAGTTGGGGCACAGATACGCAGTATTTT.

This sequence joins TRBV30 and TRBJ1-1, with 8 bases that match TRBD1. Germline V lookup: CDR1 GTSNPN, CDR2 SVGIG (reference sequence). Germline trimming cut 4 bases from V and 2 bases from J; bases unmatched to any gene: 6. The CDR3 runs to 14 residues. Written as DNA, the CDR3 is TGTGCCTGGACACCGGGACAGGCTAACACTGAAGCTTTCTTT. This translates into CAWTPGQANTEAFF.

The chain is built from TRBV7-8 and TRBJ2-3; D gene uncertain. Germline CDR1 and CDR2: SGHVS and FQNEAQ. Trimming removed 5 bases from V and 4 bases from J, with 10 bases in between. CDR3 length: 13 amino acids. Written as DNA, the CDR3 is TGTGCCAGCAGCCCCCCGGCCGCAGATACGCAGTATTTT. It yields the protein CASSPPAADTQYF.

The V gene is TRBV12-2, the J gene TRBJ1-1. TRBV12-2 is a listed pseudogene. CDR3 length equals 14 residues. CDR3 DNA sequence: TGTGCAAGTCGCCTAGGGGGCGAGGGCACTGAAGCTTTCTTT. As protein: CASRLGGEGTEAFF.

This sequence joins TRBV2 and TRBJ2-2; D is uncertain. V lost 7 bases, J lost 3 bases, and 9 bases lay in between. Germline V gene lookup returns CDR1 SNHLY and CDR2 FYNNEI. The CDR3 extends over 13 amino acids. CDR3 residues: CASKDGDTGELFF. As DNA, the CDR3 is TGTGCCAGCAAGGACGGAGACACCGGGGAGCTGTTTTTT.

V and J are TRBV7-2 and TRBJ2-7, with D possibly being TRBD1 (5 bases). The CDR3 runs 15 residues. Germline assignment: CDR1 SGHTA and CDR2 FQGNSA. Deletions cut 2 bases from V and 3 bases from J, with 14 bases between. CDR3 region: CASSLTSTVNYEQYF. CDR3 nucleotide sequence: TGTGCCAGCAGCTTAACCTCGACAGTAAACTACGAGCAGTACTTC.

Ten or more counts support this clone. This sequence joins TRBV10-3 and TRBJ1-4, with D unclear. The ends were cut back, 4 bases at V and 8 bases at J, with 8 bases in the middle. The CDR3 length is 12 residues. Germline V CDR1 and CDR2: ENHRY, SYGVKD. The CDR3 sequence: CAISAGGEKLFF. The CDR3 bases are TGTGCCATCAGTGCTGGTGGAGAAAAACTGTTTTTT.

This chain connects TRBV2 to TRBJ1-2; D not certain. Per the germline V gene, CDR1 is SNHLY and CDR2 is FYNNEI. V gave up 3 bases and J gave up 1 base, with 9 bases separating them. The CDR3 sequence is 14 residues long. The CDR3 nucleotides are TGTGCCAGCAGTGATCGGACGGTTAACTATGGCTACACCTTC. Protein: CASSDRTVNYGYTF.

This clone has only a few counts. This chain joins TRBV28 and TRBJ1-6; tentative D call: TRBD1 (6 bases). Germline loops: CDR1 MDHEN, CDR2 SYDVKM. The CDR3 consists of 14 residues. Trimming stripped 2 bases from V and 9 bases from J, with 11 bases between. For the CDR3, the DNA is TGTGCCAGCAGTTTACCAGGGGAGGGTTCACCCCTCCACTTT. This codes for CASSLPGEGSPLHF.

The chain is built from TRBV7-9 and TRBJ1-6, with D hard to call. Germline V CDR1 and CDR2: SEHNR, FQNEAQ (reference sequence). Trimming removed 0 bases at V and 8 bases at J, with 8 bases between. This CDR3 is built from 14 residues. The CDR3 DNA follows: TGTGCCAGCAGCTTAGCGACGGAGTATTCACCCCTCCACTTT. It translates to CASSLATEYSPLHF.

The genes are TRBV4-1 and TRBJ2-1; tentatively, D is TRBD1 (5 bases). Germline CDR1 is MGHRA and CDR2 is YSYEKL. This CDR3 has 13 residues. Trimming took off 8 bases at V and 4 bases at J, with 12 bases between the two ends. CDR3 bases: TGCGCCAGCTTGTCCGACAGTTACAATGAGCAGTTCTTC. Encoded protein: CASLSDSYNEQFF.

The chain combines TRBV6-5 with TRBJ2-7, with D perhaps TRBD2 (5 bases). Trimming removed 6 bases from V and 0 bases from J, with 15 bases in between. The germline gives CDR1 MNHEY, CDR2 SVGAGI. The CDR3 is made up of 15 amino acids. The DNA for the CDR3 is TGTGCCAGCAGCCCCAGCGGAATACTCTCCTACGAGCAGTACTTC. This gives the protein CASSPSGILSYEQYF.

This clone was recorded a few times. The chain recombines TRBV28 with TRBJ1-4, with unresolved D. Germline CDR1 reads MDHEN; CDR2 reads SYDVKM. This CDR3 region has 14 residues. V was clipped by 3 bases and J by 3 bases, with 8 bases between them. CDR3 in DNA: TGTGCCAGCAGTTTTCTCAACCCTAATGAAAAACTGTTTTTT. This encodes CASSFLNPNEKLFF.

This clone was recorded a few times. The gene calls are TRBV29-1 and TRBJ2-3; 7 nucleotides agree with TRBD1. Germline V gene lookup returns CDR1 SQVTM and CDR2 ANQGSEA. The CDR3 is 13 residues long. Losses at the gene ends were 3 bases for V and 11 bases for J; bases not matched to a gene: 11. The CDR3 DNA reads TGCAGCGTTGACCAGCAGGGGGAGAGGTTGCAGTATTTT. Protein: CSVDQQGERLQYF.

This clone has a handful of counts. CDR3 region: CASTMTGNYGYTF. The CDR3 coding sequence is TGTGCCAGCACCATGACAGGGAACTATGGCTACACCTTC. V is TRBV7-9 and J is TRBJ1-2, with TRBD1 matching 7 bases. CDR1 is SEHNR, CDR2 FQNEAQ, per germline (reference sequence). The CDR3 loop spans 13 amino acids. J was trimmed by 2 bases and V by 7 bases; bases with no gene match: 4.

This clone was seen more than once but under ten times. The V call is TRBV30, the J call TRBJ2-6, with TRBD1 matching 10 bases. Per the germline V gene, CDR1 is GTSNPN and CDR2 is SVGIG (reference sequence). The ends lost 3 bases at V and 1 base at J; junction bases unmatched: 9. This CDR3 is 18 amino acids long. The chain's CDR3 is CAWRRTGGPYSGANVLTF. Written as DNA, the CDR3 is TGTGCCTGGAGGCGGACAGGGGGACCATATTCTGGGGCCAACGTCCTGACTTTC.

The V and J genes are TRBV18 and TRBJ1-1, with TRBD1 matching over 8 bases. CDR3 length: 14 residues. Germline V gives CDR1 KGHSH, CDR2 LQKENI. V was pared by 2 bases and J by 5 bases, with 4 bases of the junction left unmatched. CDR3: CASSPGQGGTEAFF. CDR3 nucleotides: TGTGCCAGCTCACCAGGACAGGGTGGGACTGAAGCTTTCTTT.

In its sample, this clone was seen a few times. This chain uses TRBV7-2 with TRBJ2-7; 7 bases line up with TRBD1. V lost 5 bases to trimming and J lost 9 bases; unmatched junction nucleotides: 16. The CDR3 totals 15 residues. Germline loops: CDR1 SGHTA, CDR2 FQGNSA. As DNA, the CDR3 is TGTGCCAGCAGCGGGACAGCCCTCTCGTTTTCAGCGCAGTACTTC. Its translation is CASSGTALSFSAQYF.